This note documents a single T cell receptor beta chain sequence. Its specificity is unknown. Authors of the study amplified TCR beta CDR3 regions from RNA transcripts. A set of HTBI primers served as the primers for a first-round RT-PCR of the TCR CDR3. TCRdb called the multiplex PCR reads again in MiXCR, with one record for every CDR3 protein. The sample records about 560,000 distinct CDR3 sequences, 12% to 15% being singletons. Absent ophthalmopathy progression within 18 months defined stable Graves' hyperthyroidism. The diagnoses drew upon clinical symptoms, serum thyroxine and TRAb, thyroid ultrasound and orbital computed tomography. This record belongs to a study of T cells in Graves' hyperthyroidism and ophthalmopathy. Across the whole study: The authors collected peripheral blood at initial diagnosis, before any treatment. Regarding the study as a whole: Blood also showed most of the thyroid clonotypes that were expanded above 0.001.

The germline CDR1 and CDR2 sequences are SNHLY and FYNNEI. The CDR3 is made up of 15 amino acids. Trimming cost V 5 bases and J 1 base, with 11 bases left between them. The genes are TRBV2 and TRBJ1-4; D is ambiguous. The clonotype originates from a middle-aged woman with Graves' hyperthyroidism. The sequenced material came from blood. CDR3 in amino acids: CASSPQALTNEKLFF. The CDR3 bases are TGTGCCAGCAGTCCCCAGGCTTTAACTAATGAAAAACTGTTTTTT.